The 32 T cell receptor beta chains presented below share a single source sample, sequenced in a study of beta chain features in type 1 diabetes. Expressed TCRB transcripts were sequenced because the isolated RNA had all been reverse transcribed beforehand. Here immunoSEQ multiplex PCR was the method, and the copy in TCRdb shows in-frame clones only, minus some. Here the sample spans roughly 120,000 clones, approximately 37% being singletons. Sequencing input: stem cell memory CD4+ T cells from blood. These receptors all stem from a woman between 18 and 30 years old in good health.

The sample holds a few counts of this clone. This sequence joins TRBV28 and TRBJ2-7, with 9 bases matching TRBD2. Germline V gene data show CDR1 as MDHEN and CDR2 as SYDVKM. The junction had 11 bases not matched to a gene; V was cut back by 6 bases and J by 5 bases. The CDR3 extends over 15 amino acids. The CDR3 DNA reads as TGTGCCAGCAGCCCCGCCGGAGCGGGAGGCAACGAGCAGTACTTC. This encodes CASSPAGAGGNEQYF.

This clone was recorded once. The rearrangement uses TRBV11-2 and TRBJ2-7; TRBD2 might be the D (6 bases). Trimming left V 5 bases short and J 7 bases short, with 18 bases between. This CDR3 comprises 14 residues. The germline gives CDR1 SGHAT, CDR2 FQNNGV. The CDR3 DNA reads as TGTGCCAGCAGCCTACTAGCTACCTCTGGGGAGCAGTACTTC. The encoded protein is CASSLLATSGEQYF. Using reference TRBV11-2 and TRBJ2-7 for the parts outside the CDR3, the full variable domain is EAGVAQSPRYKIIEKRQSVAFWCNPISGHATLYWYQQILGQGPKLLIQFQNNGVVDDSQLPKDRFSAERLKGVDSTLKIQPAKLEDSAVYLCASSLLATSGEQYFGPGTRLTVT.

This chain uses TRBV5-6 with TRBJ1-5, with D possibly being TRBD1 (5 bases). Looked up from germline, CDR1 is SGHDT and CDR2 is YYEEEE. The ends were cut back, 0 bases at V and 7 bases at J, with 11 bases in the middle. CDR3 length equals 14 residues. CDR3 sequence: CASSLVGRDQPQHF. CDR3 sequence (DNA): TGTGCCAGCAGCTTGGTAGGGCGGGACCAGCCCCAGCATTTT. Full variable domain (outside the CDR3, taken from reference TRBV5-6 and TRBJ1-5): DAGVTQSPTHLIKTRGQQVTLRCSPKSGHDTVSWYQQALGQGPQFIFQYYEEEERQRGNFPDRFSGHQFPNYSSELNVNALLLGDSALYLCASSLVGRDQPQHFGDGTRLSIL.

The chain joins TRBV7-3 to TRBJ2-7, with a possible D match to TRBD1 (6 bases). Germline V gives CDR1 SGHTA, CDR2 FQGTGA. This CDR3 has 15 amino acids. V was clipped by 0 bases and J by 6 bases, with 15 bases between them. CDR3 bases: TGTGCCAGCAGCTTAACGGGCCAGCAGGGGTCCGAGCAGTACTTC. Its protein product is CASSLTGQQGSEQYF.

This clone was seen only a few times. The chain is built from TRBV6-5 and TRBJ2-1, with TRBD2 as a possible D gene (5 bases). CDR1 MNHEY and CDR2 SVGAGI come from the germline V gene. The V end lost 6 bases, the J end lost 10 bases, and 22 bases lay between the germline ends. The CDR3 runs 15 residues. The CDR3 nucleotides are TGTGCCAGCAGGGTTAGTCAGATGCGGGCGGTCGAGCAGTTCTTC. This encodes CASRVSQMRAVEQFF.

This clone was seen a few times. V gene TRBV7-3 combines with J gene TRBJ2-7; D is possibly TRBD1 (5 bases). Germline CDR1 and CDR2: SGHTA and FQGTGA. The V gene lost 2 bases and the J gene lost 4 bases, with 9 bases spanning the gap. The CDR3 runs to 13 residues. The CDR3 DNA reads TGTGCCAGCAGCTTATCAGGGTCTTACGAGCAGTACTTC. Its translation: CASSLSGSYEQYF.

V is TRBV11-3 and J is TRBJ2-1; the D gene is possibly TRBD2 (5 bases). The V and J ends lost 6 bases and 0 bases respectively, with 15 bases between them. The CDR3 sequence is 16 residues long. Germline V gene data show CDR1 as SGHNT and CDR2 as YENEEA. CDR3 in DNA: TGTGCCAGCAGTTCAGAACGGGGAAGCTCCTACAATGAGCAGTTCTTC. This codes for CASSSERGSSYNEQFF.

The chain is built from TRBV28 and TRBJ2-7; 7 positions agree with TRBD1. The CDR3 totals 14 residues. After removal of 7 bases from V and 2 bases from J, the junction contained 8 bases not matched to a gene. CDR1 MDHEN and CDR2 SYDVKM come from the germline V gene. The CDR3: CASIAGQATYEQYF. The CDR3 DNA is TGTGCCAGCATCGCAGGACAGGCCACCTACGAGCAGTACTTC.

V usage is TRBV5-4 and J usage is TRBJ1-2; 7 bases are shared with TRBD1. CDR3 length equals 13 residues. Germline V lookup: CDR1 SGHNT, CDR2 YYREEE (reference sequence). Trimming at V came to 4 bases and at J to 5 bases, leaving 5 bases not matched to a gene. CDR3 loop: CASSKGQQYGYTF. The CDR3 DNA reads as TGTGCCAGCAGCAAGGGACAGCAGTATGGCTACACCTTC.

This chain uses TRBV28 with TRBJ1-2; a possible D gene is TRBD1 (5 bases). The CDR3 has 13 residues. The V end lost 5 bases, the J end lost 8 bases, and 15 bases lay between the germline ends. The germline V gene encodes CDR1 MDHEN and CDR2 SYDVKM. The CDR3 loop is CASSLQQDPGYTF. The DNA of the CDR3 is TGTGCCAGCAGTCTCCAACAGGACCCAGGCTACACCTTC.

The rearrangement uses TRBV6-1 and TRBJ2-5, with TRBD1 matching over 9 bases. V was pared by 3 bases and J by 3 bases, with 2 bases of the junction left unmatched. CDR3 size: 14 residues. The V gene's germline CDR1 is MNHNS and CDR2 SASEGT. CDR3 bases: TGTGCCAGCAGTGAGTGGGACAGGGAAGAGACCCAGTACTTC. Translating gives CASSEWDREETQYF.

This chain uses TRBV28 with TRBJ1-2; TRBD1 matches at 7 bases. Trimming took 8 bases from V and 1 from J; bases not matched to a gene: 4. This CDR3 contains 13 residues. CDR1 MDHEN and CDR2 SYDVKM come from the germline V gene. CDR3 DNA sequence: TGTGCCAGCTCAGGGGGATTTAACTATGGCTACACCTTC. Its protein product is CASSGGFNYGYTF.

This sequence joins TRBV4-1 and TRBJ1-5, with 7 positions matching TRBD1. Per the germline V gene, CDR1 is MGHRA and CDR2 is YSYEKL. The CDR3 is 13 residues long. The V gene end was trimmed by 7 bases and the J gene end by 2 bases; junction bases not matched to a gene: 2. The CDR3 spells CASIDRGNQPQHF. CDR3 sequence (DNA): TGCGCCAGCATTGACAGGGGCAATCAGCCCCAGCATTTT.

The chain carries TRBV5-6 and TRBJ1-2; TRBD1 aligns across 8 bases. CDR1 and CDR2 from the germline V gene are SGHDT and YYEEEE. V trimming: 4 bases; J trimming: 2 bases; junction bases outside the gene matches: 4. This CDR3 has 14 amino acids. CDR3 in amino acids: CASSQGQGNYGYTF. DNA of the CDR3: TGTGCCAGCAGCCAAGGACAGGGCAACTATGGCTACACCTTC.

J is TRBJ2-5 and V is TRBV6-6, with a possible D match to TRBD1 (5 bases). Germline loops: CDR1 MNHNY, CDR2 SVGAGI (reference sequence). V gave up 6 bases and J gave up 5 bases, with 10 bases separating them. The CDR3 length is 12 residues. CDR3 region: CASRPSGETQYF. The DNA for the CDR3 is TGTGCCAGCAGACCCTCAGGGGAGACCCAGTACTTC.

The chain carries TRBV18 and TRBJ2-5; D may be TRBD2 (5 bases). The closer fit of TRBJ2-7 to the DNA end suggests the J call may be wrong. Looked up from germline, CDR1 is KGHSH and CDR2 is LQKENI. The CDR3 is 14 amino acids. In DNA, the CDR3 is TGTGCCAGCTCACCCACCCTGGCGGGCGACGAGCAGTACTTC. Translated, it gives CASSPTLAGDEQYF.

The V call is TRBV15, the J call TRBJ2-3; TRBD1 aligns across 8 bases. Trimming removed 0 bases from V and 2 bases from J; junction bases left unmatched: 4. The germline gives CDR1 LNHNV, CDR2 YYDKDF (reference sequence). The CDR3 totals 16 residues. The CDR3 is CATSRDRGLITDTQYF. For the CDR3, the DNA is TGTGCCACCAGCAGAGACAGGGGGCTGATCACAGATACGCAGTATTTT.

This chain uses TRBV7-9 with TRBJ2-7; D not certain. CDR1 and CDR2 (germline): SEHNR, FQNEAQ (reference sequence). The CDR3 spans 16 residues. Trimming removed 1 base from V and 1 base from J, with 14 bases in between. The CDR3 sequence is CASSLEARQLSYEQYF. Written as DNA, the CDR3 is TGTGCCAGCAGCTTAGAAGCCAGGCAGTTGTCCTACGAGCAGTACTTC.

This clone was seen once. The chain recombines TRBV28 with TRBJ2-7; weak D call: TRBD2 (5 bases). Germline V CDR1 and CDR2: MDHEN, SYDVKM. Trimming cost V 5 bases and J 2 bases, with 16 bases left between them. CDR3 length: 15 amino acids. The CDR3 loop reads CASSPPRRLAYEQYF. As DNA, the CDR3 is TGTGCCAGCAGTCCCCCTCGGAGGCTAGCCTACGAGCAGTACTTC.

This sequence joins TRBV11-2 and TRBJ2-1; the match to TRBD2 covers 14 bases. CDR1 and CDR2 from the germline V gene are SGHAT and FQNNGV. The length of the CDR3 is 14 residues. Trimming at V came to 4 bases and at J to 9 bases, leaving 2 bases not matched to a gene. In DNA, the CDR3 is TGTGCCAGCAGCTCGGGACTAGCGGGAGCTGAGCAGTTCTTC. Translating it yields CASSSGLAGAEQFF.

The sample holds a few counts of this clone. V and J are TRBV28 and TRBJ1-2; D possibly corresponds to TRBD1 (6 bases). The V gene lost 6 bases and the J gene lost 4 bases, with 12 bases spanning the gap. There are 13 residues in the CDR3. CDR1 and CDR2 (germline): MDHEN, SYDVKM. This CDR3 reads CASRTGTFYGYTF. The CDR3 DNA follows: TGTGCCAGCAGGACAGGTACCTTCTATGGCTACACCTTC.

V usage is TRBV7-8 and J usage is TRBJ2-1; tentatively, D is TRBD2 (5 bases). The ends were cut back, 2 bases at V and 9 bases at J, with 20 bases in the middle. The CDR3 is 16 residues long. CDR1 is SGHVS, CDR2 FQNEAQ, per germline. CDR3 sequence (DNA): TGTGCCAGCAGCTTATTCGGGGAAAAATGGGCTAGTGAGCAGTTCTTC. This translates into CASSLFGEKWASEQFF.

This clone was observed a few times. This chain joins TRBV28 and TRBJ2-7; D might be TRBD2 (5 bases). The CDR3 totals 14 residues. The V end lost 8 bases, the J end lost 2 bases, and 16 bases lay between the germline ends. Germline CDR1 is MDHEN and CDR2 is SYDVKM. The CDR3 DNA sequence: TGTGCCAGCCGAAGAGGGAAGCCCCCCTACGAGCAGTACTTC. Its protein product is CASRRGKPPYEQYF.

J is TRBJ1-1 and V is TRBV5-5; D unclear. Germline V CDR1 and CDR2: SGHKS, YYEKEE (reference sequence). The CDR3 spans 13 residues. Trimming took 7 bases from V and 3 from J, leaving 13 bases between them. Written as DNA, the CDR3 is TGTGCCAGCTCTGCCGTCGGGGACACTGAAGCTTTCTTT. Its protein product is CASSAVGDTEAFF.

This sequence joins TRBV28 and TRBJ1-2; no clear D. Deletions cut 8 bases from V and 2 bases from J, with 9 bases between. Per germline, CDR1 MDHEN and CDR2 SYDVKM. The CDR3 is 12 amino acids. The CDR3 sequence is CASYGGNYGYTF. The CDR3 DNA reads TGTGCCAGCTACGGAGGGAACTATGGCTACACCTTC.

This chain joins TRBV15 and TRBJ2-7; D is unclear. The germline V and J ends were trimmed by 1 base and 2 bases, with 9 bases remaining between them. The CDR3 covers 14 residues. Germline values: CDR1 LNHNV, CDR2 YYDKDF (reference sequence). CDR3 residues: CATSRAGRPYEQYF. CDR3 DNA: TGTGCCACCAGCAGAGCGGGTCGCCCCTACGAGCAGTACTTC.

This clone has just a few counts. The chain carries TRBV5-1 and TRBJ2-7; 9 bases match TRBD1. Trimming cost V 5 bases and J 3 bases; bases outside gene matches: 9. Germline CDR1 reads SGHRS; CDR2 reads YFSETQ. The CDR3 sequence is 15 residues long. CDR3 in amino acids: CASRLTGQGNYEQYF. The CDR3 DNA follows: TGCGCCAGCAGATTGACGGGACAGGGCAACTACGAGCAGTACTTC.

In its sample, this clone was seen a few times. The chain combines TRBV4-2 with TRBJ2-7; possible D gene TRBD2, 6 bases. CDR1 is LGHNA, CDR2 YNFKEQ, per germline. V gave up 4 bases and J gave up 0 bases, with 13 bases separating them. The CDR3 is 15 amino acids. CDR3 nucleotides: TGTGCCAGCAGCCCCCAACCGGGACTCTCCTACGAGCAGTACTTC. Its translation: CASSPQPGLSYEQYF.

This clone was counted between two and nine times. The chain couples TRBV4-3 to TRBJ2-5, with 7 bases identical to TRBD1. The CDR3 extends over 15 amino acids. The germline gives CDR1 LGHNA, CDR2 YSLEER. V was clipped by 2 bases and J by 1 base; unmatched bases: 4. CDR3 amino acids: CASSQLGTAQETQYF. DNA for the CDR3: TGCGCCAGCAGCCAACTTGGGACAGCCCAAGAGACCCAGTACTTC.

The chain recombines TRBV5-1 with TRBJ2-5; D uncertain. Germline CDR1 and CDR2: SGHRS and YFSETQ. With 0 bases removed from V and 7 bases from J, the gap between germline ends came to 19 bases. This CDR3 contains 16 residues. The CDR3 DNA reads TGCGCCAGCAGCTTGGACCTGGCTAGGATAAGAGGGACCCAGTACTTC. Translation gives CASSLDLARIRGTQYF.

V is TRBV10-3 and J is TRBJ1-5, with D hard to call. In germline, CDR1 is ENHRY, CDR2 SYGVKD. The CDR3 spans 13 residues. V was trimmed by 3 bases and J by 11 bases, leaving 14 bases between them. Here the CDR3 reads CAISEGAGLAQHF. The CDR3 DNA reads TGTGCCATCAGTGAAGGTGCGGGGTTGGCCCAGCATTTT.

The V and J genes are TRBV2 and TRBJ2-5, with 7 positions matching TRBD2. The trim removed 7 bases at V and 4 bases at J, leaving 9 bases unmatched. CDR1 is SNHLY, CDR2 FYNNEI, per germline. This CDR3 has 14 amino acids. The CDR3 DNA reads TGTGCCAGCACCCAATTGGGACTAAGAGAGACCCAGTACTTC. Protein product: CASTQLGLRETQYF. The variable domain in full, completed from reference TRBV2 and TRBJ2-5, reads EPEVTQTPSHQVTQMGQEVILRCVPISNHLYFYWYRQILGQKVEFLVSFYNNEISEKSEIFDDQFSVERPDGSNFTLKIRSTKLEDSAMYFCASTQLGLRETQYFGPGTRLLVL.